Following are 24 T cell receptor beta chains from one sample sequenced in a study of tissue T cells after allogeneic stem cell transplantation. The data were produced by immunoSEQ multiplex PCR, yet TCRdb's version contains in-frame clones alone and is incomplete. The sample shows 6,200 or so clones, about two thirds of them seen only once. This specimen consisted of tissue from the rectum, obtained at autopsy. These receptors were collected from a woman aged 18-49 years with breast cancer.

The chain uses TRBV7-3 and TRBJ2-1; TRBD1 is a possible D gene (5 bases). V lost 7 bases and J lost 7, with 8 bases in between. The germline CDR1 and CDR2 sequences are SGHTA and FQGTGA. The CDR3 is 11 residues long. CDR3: CASTGRNEQFF. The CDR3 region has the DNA TGTGCCAGCACAGGGCGGAATGAGCAGTTCTTC.

CDR3: CASGDSDREQYF. Here the CDR3 DNA reads TGTGCCAGCGGAGATTCCGACCGCGAGCAGTACTTC. This chain uses TRBV11-1 with TRBJ2-7; D is undetermined. This CDR3 has 12 amino acids. The V and J ends lost 8 bases and 6 bases respectively, with 14 bases between them. Germline CDR1 SGHAT, CDR2 FQDESV (reference sequence).

This CDR3 reads CASSPLRGGNNEQFF. Here the CDR3 DNA reads TGTGCCAGCAGTCCCCTTAGGGGCGGAAACAATGAGCAGTTCTTC. The V call is TRBV6-2 or TRBV6-3, the J call TRBJ2-1; D is perhaps TRBD1 (5 bases). The ends were cut back, 5 bases at V and 5 bases at J, with 16 bases in the middle. The germline CDR1 and CDR2 sequences are MNHEY and SVGEGT. The CDR3 totals 15 residues.

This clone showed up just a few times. In DNA form, the CDR3 reads TGTGCCAGCAGCTTAGATCACGGAACCTACGAGCAGTACTTC. It specifies CASSLDHGTYEQYF. The V and J genes are TRBV7-8 and TRBJ2-7; no reliable D call. V was shortened by 1 base and J by 2 bases, with 9 bases between the two germline ends. The CDR3 extends over 14 amino acids. Germline V gene lookup returns CDR1 SGHVS and CDR2 FQNEAQ.

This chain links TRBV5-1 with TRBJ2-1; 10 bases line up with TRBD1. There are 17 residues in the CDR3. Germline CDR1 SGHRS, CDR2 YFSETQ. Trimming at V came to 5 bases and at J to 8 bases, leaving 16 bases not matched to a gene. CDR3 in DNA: TGCGCCAGCAGACGGGATGGTGGGGACAGGGGTTACGATGAGCAGTTCTTC. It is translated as CASRRDGGDRGYDEQFF. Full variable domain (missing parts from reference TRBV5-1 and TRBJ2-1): KAGVTQTPRYLIKTRGQQVTLSCSPISGHRSVSWYQQTPGQGLQFLFEYFSETQRNKGNFPGRFSGRQFSNSRSEMNVSTLELGDSALYLCASRRDGGDRGYDEQFFGPGTRLTVL.

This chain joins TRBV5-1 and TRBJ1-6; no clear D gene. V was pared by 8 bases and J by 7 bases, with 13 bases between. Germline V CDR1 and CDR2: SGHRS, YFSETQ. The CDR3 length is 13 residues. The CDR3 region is CASRRETNSPLHF. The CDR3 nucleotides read TGCGCCAGTCGGAGGGAGACAAATTCACCCCTCCACTTT. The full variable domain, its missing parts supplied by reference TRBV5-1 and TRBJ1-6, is KAGVTQTPRYLIKTRGQQVTLSCSPISGHRSVSWYQQTPGQGLQFLFEYFSETQRNKGNFPGRFSGRQFSNSRSEMNVSTLELGDSALYLCASRRETNSPLHFGNGTRLTVT.

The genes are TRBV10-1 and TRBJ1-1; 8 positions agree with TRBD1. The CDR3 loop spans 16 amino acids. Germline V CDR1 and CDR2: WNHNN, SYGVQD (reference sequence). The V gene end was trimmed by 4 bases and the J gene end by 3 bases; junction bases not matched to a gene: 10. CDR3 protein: CASSANRGGLDTEAFF. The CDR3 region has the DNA TGCGCCAGCAGTGCGAACAGGGGGGGACTCGACACTGAAGCTTTCTTT.

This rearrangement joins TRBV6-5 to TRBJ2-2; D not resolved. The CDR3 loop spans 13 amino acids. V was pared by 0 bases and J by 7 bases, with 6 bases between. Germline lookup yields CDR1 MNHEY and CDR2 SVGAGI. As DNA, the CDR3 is TGTGCCAGCAGTTACTCGATAGGCGGGGAGCTGTTTTTT. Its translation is CASSYSIGGELFF.

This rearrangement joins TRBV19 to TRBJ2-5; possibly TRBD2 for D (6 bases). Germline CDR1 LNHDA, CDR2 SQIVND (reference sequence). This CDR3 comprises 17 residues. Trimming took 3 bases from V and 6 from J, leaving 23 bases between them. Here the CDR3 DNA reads TGTGCCAGTAGTATGTATGGAGACAGAGGCGGCGGGAAGACCCAGTACTTC. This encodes CASSMYGDRGGGKTQYF.

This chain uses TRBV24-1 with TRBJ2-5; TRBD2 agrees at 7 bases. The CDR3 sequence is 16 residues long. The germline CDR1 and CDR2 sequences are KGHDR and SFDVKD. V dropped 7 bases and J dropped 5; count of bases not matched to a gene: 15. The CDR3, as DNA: TGTGCCACCAGCAGTATAGGCGGGGGAGCCTGGGAGACCCAGTACTTC. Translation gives CATSSIGGGAWETQYF.

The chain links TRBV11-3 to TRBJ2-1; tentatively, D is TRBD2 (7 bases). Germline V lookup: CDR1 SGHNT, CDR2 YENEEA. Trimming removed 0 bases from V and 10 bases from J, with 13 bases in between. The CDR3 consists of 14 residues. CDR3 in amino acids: CASSLESEGGEQFF. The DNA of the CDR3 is TGTGCCAGCAGCTTAGAGTCCGAGGGGGGGGAGCAGTTCTTC.

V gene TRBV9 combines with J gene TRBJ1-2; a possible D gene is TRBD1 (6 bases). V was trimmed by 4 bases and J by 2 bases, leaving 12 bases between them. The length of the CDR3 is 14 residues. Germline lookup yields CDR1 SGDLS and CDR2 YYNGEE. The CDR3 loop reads CASSPGVGNYGYTF. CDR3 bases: TGTGCCAGCAGCCCAGGGGTGGGGAACTATGGCTACACCTTC.

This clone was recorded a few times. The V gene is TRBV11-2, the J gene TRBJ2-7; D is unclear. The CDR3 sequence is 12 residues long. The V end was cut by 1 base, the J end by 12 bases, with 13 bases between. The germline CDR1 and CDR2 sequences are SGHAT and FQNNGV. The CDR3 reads CASSLGFDDPYF. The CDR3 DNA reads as TGTGCCAGCAGCTTAGGGTTCGATGACCCGTACTTC.

The CDR3 sequence: CAWRSQAGSQPQHF. The CDR3 DNA is TGTGCCTGGAGGTCCCAGGCGGGGAGTCAGCCCCAGCATTTT. J is TRBJ1-5 and V is TRBV30; D unclear. The V end lost 3 bases, the J end lost 6 bases, and 15 bases lay between the germline ends. Germline V gene data show CDR1 as GTSNPN and CDR2 as SVGIG (reference sequence). This CDR3 has 14 amino acids.

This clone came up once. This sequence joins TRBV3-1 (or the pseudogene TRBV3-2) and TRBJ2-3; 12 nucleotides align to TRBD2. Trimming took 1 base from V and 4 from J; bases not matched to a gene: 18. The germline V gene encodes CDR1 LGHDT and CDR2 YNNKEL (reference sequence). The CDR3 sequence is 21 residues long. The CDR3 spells CASSQAPLSLAGGPTADTQYF. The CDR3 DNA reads TGTGCCAGCAGCCAAGCTCCATTGAGTCTAGCGGGGGGGCCCACGGCAGATACGCAGTATTTT.

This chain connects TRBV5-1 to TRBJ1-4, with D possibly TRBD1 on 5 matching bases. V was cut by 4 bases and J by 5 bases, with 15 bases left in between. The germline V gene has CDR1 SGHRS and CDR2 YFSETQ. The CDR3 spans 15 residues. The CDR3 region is CASSDSGTLNEKLFF. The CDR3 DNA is TGCGCCAGCAGCGATTCCGGGACTCTAAATGAAAAACTGTTTTTT.

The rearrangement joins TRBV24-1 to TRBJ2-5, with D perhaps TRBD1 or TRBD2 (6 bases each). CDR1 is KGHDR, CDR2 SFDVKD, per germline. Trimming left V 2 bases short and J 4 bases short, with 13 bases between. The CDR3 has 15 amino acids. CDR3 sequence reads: CATSDSGGRGETQYF. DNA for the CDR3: TGTGCCACCAGTGATTCCGGGGGCAGAGGAGAGACCCAGTACTTC.

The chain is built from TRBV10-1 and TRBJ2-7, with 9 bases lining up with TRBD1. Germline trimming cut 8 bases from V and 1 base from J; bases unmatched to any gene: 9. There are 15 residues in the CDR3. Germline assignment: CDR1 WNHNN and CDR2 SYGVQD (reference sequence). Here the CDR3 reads CASDLRDRESYEQYF. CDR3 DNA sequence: TGCGCCAGCGACCTCCGGGACAGGGAGTCCTACGAGCAGTACTTC.

This CDR3 is CASSRKAGTTLSGEQYF. The CDR3 nucleotides read TGTGCCAGCAGCCGTAAAGCCGGGACGACCCTTTCAGGCGAGCAGTACTTC. V usage is TRBV5-4 and J usage is TRBJ2-7; D tentatively fits TRBD1 or TRBD2 (5 bases each). The germline gives CDR1 SGHNT, CDR2 YYREEE (reference sequence). Trimming stripped 4 bases from V and 6 bases from J, with 26 bases between. This CDR3 has 17 residues. The whole variable domain, filled in from reference TRBV5-4 and TRBJ2-7, reads ETGVTQSPTHLIKTRGQQVTLRCSSQSGHNTVSWYQQALGQGPQFIFQYYREEENGRGNFPPRFSGLQFPNYSSELNVNALELDDSALYLCASSRKAGTTLSGEQYFGPGTRLTVT.

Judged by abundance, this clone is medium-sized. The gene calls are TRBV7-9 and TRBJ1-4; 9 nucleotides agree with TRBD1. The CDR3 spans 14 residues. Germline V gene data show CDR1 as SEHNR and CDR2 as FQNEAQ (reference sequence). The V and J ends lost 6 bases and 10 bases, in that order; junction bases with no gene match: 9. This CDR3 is CASRGDRALGKLFF. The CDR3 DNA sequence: TGTGCCAGCAGGGGGGACAGGGCCCTTGGAAAACTGTTTTTT.

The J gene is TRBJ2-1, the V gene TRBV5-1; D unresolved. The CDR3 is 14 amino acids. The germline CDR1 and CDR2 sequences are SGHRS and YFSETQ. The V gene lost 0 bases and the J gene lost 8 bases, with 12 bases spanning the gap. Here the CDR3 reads CASSLVVGLDEQFF. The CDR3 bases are TGCGCCAGCAGCTTGGTCGTGGGTTTGGATGAGCAGTTCTTC. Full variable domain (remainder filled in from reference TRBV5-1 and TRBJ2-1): KAGVTQTPRYLIKTRGQQVTLSCSPISGHRSVSWYQQTPGQGLQFLFEYFSETQRNKGNFPGRFSGRQFSNSRSEMNVSTLELGDSALYLCASSLVVGLDEQFFGPGTRLTVL.

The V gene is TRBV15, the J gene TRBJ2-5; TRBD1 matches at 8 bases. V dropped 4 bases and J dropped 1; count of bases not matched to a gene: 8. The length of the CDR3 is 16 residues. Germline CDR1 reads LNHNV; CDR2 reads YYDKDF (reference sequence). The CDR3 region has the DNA TGTGCCACCAGCATTAACCCCGGACAGGGCCAAGAGACCCAGTACTTC. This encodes CATSINPGQGQETQYF.

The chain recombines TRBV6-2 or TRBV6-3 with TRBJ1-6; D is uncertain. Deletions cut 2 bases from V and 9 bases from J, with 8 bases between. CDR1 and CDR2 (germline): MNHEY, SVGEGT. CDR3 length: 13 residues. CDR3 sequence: CASSYEAASPLHF. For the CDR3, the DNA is TGTGCCAGCAGTTACGAGGCAGCTTCACCCCTCCACTTT.

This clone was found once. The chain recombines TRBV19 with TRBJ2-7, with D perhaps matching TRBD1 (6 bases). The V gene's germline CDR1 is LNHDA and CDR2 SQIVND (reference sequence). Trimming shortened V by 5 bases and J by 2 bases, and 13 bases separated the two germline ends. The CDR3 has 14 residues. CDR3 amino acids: CASSLGQSTYEQYF. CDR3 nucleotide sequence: TGTGCCAGTAGTTTAGGACAGTCAACCTACGAGCAGTACTTC.